The 27 T cell receptor beta chains reported below all come from one sample, sequenced in a study of identical twins (dated by TCRdb to about 2016). Library preparation used 5' RACE. The data were produced on an Illumina HiSeq 2000. TCRdb reprocessed the public reads (quality trimming at Q25 with fastp, clone calling with MiXCR) and kept in-frame beta chains. A single entry per CDR3 protein holds the most common genes and DNA from its merged rows. Present in this sample are 200,000 to 250,000 distinct CDR3 sequences, 5% to 7% of which were seen just once. The top ten clones comprise approximately 15% of the sample. The sample was also linked to a second study, of T cells expressing NK-cell markers.

The sample taken for sequencing was CD8+ T cells sorted from blood. Receptors originate from a woman under 30 in good health.

The chain couples TRBV5-5 to TRBJ2-1, with 8 nucleotides matching TRBD2. Germline trimming cut 0 bases from V and 8 bases from J; bases unmatched to any gene: 7. CDR1 SGHKS and CDR2 YYEKEE come from the germline V gene (reference sequence). The length of the CDR3 is 15 residues. The CDR3 region has the DNA TGTGCCAGCAGCTTGGTTTTAGCGGGGAGTGATGAGCAGTTCTTC. This codes for CASSLVLAGSDEQFF.

The table lists this clonotype with a few counts. The V and J genes are TRBV19 and TRBJ2-7, with 14 bases that match TRBD2. V lost 5 bases and J lost 0; bases outside the gene matches: 9. From germline, CDR1 is LNHDA and CDR2 SQIVND (reference sequence). The CDR3 runs 18 residues. CDR3 sequence reads: CASSPGTSGSALSYEQYF. CDR3 in DNA: TGTGCCAGTAGTCCCGGGACTAGCGGGAGTGCCCTCTCCTACGAGCAGTACTTC.

This sequence joins TRBV2 and TRBJ1-1; possibly TRBD1 for D (5 bases). The CDR3 is 16 residues long. In germline, CDR1 is SNHLY, CDR2 FYNNEI. V lost 3 bases to trimming and J lost 0 bases, with 14 bases between them. The CDR3 loop reads CASSDKPQGMNTEAFF. In DNA form, the CDR3 reads TGTGCCAGCAGTGATAAACCTCAGGGCATGAACACTGAAGCTTTCTTT. The full variable domain, in which reference TRBV2 and TRBJ1-1 provide the parts outside the CDR3, is EPEVTQTPSHQVTQMGQEVILRCVPISNHLYFYWYRQILGQKVEFLVSFYNNEISEKSEIFDDQFSVERPDGSNFTLKIRSTKLEDSAMYFCASSDKPQGMNTEAFFGQGTRLTVV.

This clonotype was detected many times. The chain couples TRBV7-8 to TRBJ2-5; possibly TRBD2 for D (7 bases). Germline V lookup: CDR1 SGHVS, CDR2 FQNEAQ. The V and J ends lost 9 bases and 4 bases respectively, with 12 bases between them. The CDR3 sequence is 12 residues long. The CDR3 reads CASGGARETQYF. As DNA, the CDR3 is TGTGCCAGTGGGGGGGCTAGAGAGACCCAGTACTTC.

The table lists this clonotype with many counts. The chain recombines TRBV12-3 or TRBV12-4 with TRBJ2-1; a weak D match, TRBD1 (5 bases). The CDR3 covers 15 residues. The V gene lost 5 bases and the J gene lost 0 bases, with 11 bases spanning the gap. CDR3 sequence reads: CASSQDSSSYNEQFF. DNA of the CDR3: TGTGCCAGCAGTCAAGACAGTAGCTCCTACAATGAGCAGTTCTTC.

This clonotype was seen only a few times. This chain connects TRBV27 to TRBJ2-5; 11 bases line up with TRBD2. CDR3 length: 16 amino acids. Trimming took 7 bases from V and 1 from J; bases not matched to a gene: 8. In germline, CDR1 is MNHEY, CDR2 SMNVEV (reference sequence). The CDR3 DNA is TGTGCCAGCAATCCGGGACTAGCGGAACTCCAAGAGACCCAGTACTTC. Encoded protein: CASNPGLAELQETQYF.

This clonotype has only a few counts. The V gene is TRBV2, the J gene TRBJ1-1; no reliable D call. Germline V lookup: CDR1 SNHLY, CDR2 FYNNEI. V dropped 6 bases and J dropped 1 base, with 12 bases sitting between them. This CDR3 comprises 14 residues. In DNA, the CDR3 is TGTGCCAGCAGCCCCACCCGGGGGAACACTGAAGCTTTCTTT. This gives the protein CASSPTRGNTEAFF.

This clonotype came up many times. The gene calls are TRBV9 and TRBJ2-1; 7 bases line up with TRBD2. CDR1 and CDR2 (germline): SGDLS, YYNGEE. The CDR3 length is 16 residues. V was clipped by 6 bases and J by 2 bases; unmatched bases: 11. The CDR3 DNA follows: TGTGCCAGCACCGGTAGTGGCGGGGGAGCCTACAATGAGCAGTTCTTC. This translates into CASTGSGGGAYNEQFF.

This clonotype was seen ten or more times. The chain recombines TRBV20-1 with TRBJ2-5; D is unresolved. The CDR3 sequence is 18 residues long. The ends were cut back, 0 bases at V and 6 bases at J, with 26 bases in the middle. CDR1 is DFQATT, CDR2 SNEGSKA, per germline (reference sequence). The DNA for the CDR3 is TGCAGTGCTAGAGATCTTTGGGGTCCCCAACCCCGCTGGAAGACCCAGTACTTC. It codes for CSARDLWGPQPRWKTQYF.

The CDR3 DNA sequence: TGTGCCAGCAGTTACGGGCGGGAGGGCCCTAATGAGCAGTTCTTC. Amino acids: CASSYGREGPNEQFF. The chain carries TRBV6-5 and TRBJ2-1, with 9 bases lining up with TRBD2. Germline CDR1 reads MNHEY; CDR2 reads SVGAGI. The V gene end was trimmed by 2 bases and the J gene end by 7 bases; junction bases not matched to a gene: 6. The CDR3 is made up of 15 amino acids.

This clonotype was detected ten times or more. The chain couples TRBV11-2 to TRBJ1-2; 8 bases fit TRBD1. With V trimmed by 0 bases and J by 8 bases, 14 bases remained unmatched. Germline CDR1 reads SGHAT; CDR2 reads FQNNGV. This CDR3 has 17 amino acids. The CDR3 DNA follows: TGTGCCAGCAGCTTAGATCAGGGCAGGGGGCGATTCAAAGGCTACACCTTC. Protein sequence: CASSLDQGRGRFKGYTF.

This clonotype turned up a few times. This chain uses TRBV7-6 with TRBJ1-2; D is uncertain. The germline V gene encodes CDR1 SGHVS and CDR2 FNYEAQ. The CDR3 sequence is 11 residues long. The V and J ends lost 4 bases and 6 bases respectively, with 6 bases between them. The CDR3 DNA reads as TGTGCCAGCAGCTCGGGGAATGGCTACACCTTC. It codes for CASSSGNGYTF.

In this sample, this clonotype turned up a few times. V gene TRBV27 combines with J gene TRBJ1-1, with no clear D. The CDR3 has 14 residues. Trimming left V 10 bases short and J 4 bases short, with 19 bases between. Germline lookup yields CDR1 MNHEY and CDR2 SMNVEV (reference sequence). CDR3 nucleotide sequence: TGTGCCACCCTCCCAGCCGGGCCCCCCACTGAAGCTTTCTTT. Translating it yields CATLPAGPPTEAFF.

This chain joins TRBV14 and TRBJ2-3; TRBD2 aligns across 7 bases. Germline loops: CDR1 SGHDN, CDR2 FVKESK. There are 18 residues in the CDR3. V dropped 0 bases and J dropped 1; count of bases not matched to a gene: 10. This CDR3 reads CASSQDWTRGLGTDTQYF. CDR3 nucleotide sequence: TGTGCCAGCAGCCAAGATTGGACTAGGGGCCTCGGCACAGATACGCAGTATTTT.

There are a few counts of this clonotype. The chain combines TRBV12-3 or TRBV12-4 with TRBJ2-1; no clear D. V dropped 6 bases and J dropped 8 bases, with 20 bases sitting between them. This CDR3 has 15 amino acids. The CDR3, as DNA: TGTGCCAGCAGCCTCACAACCGGGCCCTTTTATGAGCAGTTCTTC. Amino acid sequence: CASSLTTGPFYEQFF.

This clonotype came up many times. This chain links TRBV27 with TRBJ2-1; TRBD2 matches 8 bases. J lost 3 bases, V lost 5 bases, and 3 bases had no gene match. Germline lookup yields CDR1 MNHEY and CDR2 SMNVEV (reference sequence). The CDR3 covers 14 residues. CDR3 sequence: CASSSSGDYNEQFF. CDR3 DNA: TGTGCCAGCAGTAGTAGCGGGGACTACAATGAGCAGTTCTTC.

There are many counts of this clonotype. The chain links TRBV5-5 to TRBJ2-7; D is unresolved. This CDR3 is 13 amino acids long. CDR1 SGHKS and CDR2 YYEKEE come from the germline V gene (reference sequence). The V end lost 1 base, the J end lost 3 bases, and 8 bases lay between the germline ends. CDR3 bases: TGTGCCAGCAGCTTGTTTCTAGGCTACGAGCAGTACTTC. Protein sequence: CASSLFLGYEQYF. The full variable domain, its missing parts supplied by reference TRBV5-5 and TRBJ2-7, is DAGVTQSPTHLIKTRGQQVTLRCSPISGHKSVSWYQQVLGQGPQFIFQYYEKEERGRGNFPDRFSARQFPNYSSELNVNALLLGDSALYLCASSLFLGYEQYFGPGTRLTVT.

This clonotype has just a few counts. The CDR3 sequence: CASTLGPAQDTDTQYF. For the CDR3, the DNA is TGTGCCAGCACGCTGGGACCCGCACAGGACACAGATACGCAGTATTTT. The V gene is TRBV7-2, the J gene TRBJ2-3; D might be TRBD1 or TRBD2, each matching 5 bases. The CDR3 loop spans 16 amino acids. The germline V gene encodes CDR1 SGHTA and CDR2 FQGNSA. Trimming pared 7 bases from V and 2 bases from J, leaving 19 bases between.

This clonotype was recorded at least ten times. V is TRBV11-2 and J is TRBJ2-1, with D uncertain. The CDR3 covers 14 residues. Germline V CDR1 and CDR2: SGHAT, FQNNGV. The V gene lost 3 bases and the J gene lost 3 bases, with 9 bases spanning the gap. In DNA form, the CDR3 reads TGTGCCAGCAGCTTTGCGGTCGGCTACAATGAGCAGTTCTTC. Protein sequence: CASSFAVGYNEQFF.

The chain employs TRBV2 and TRBJ2-1, with 7 bases aligning to TRBD1. V gave up 0 bases and J gave up 9 bases; unmatched junction bases: 11. There are 16 residues in the CDR3. Germline assignment: CDR1 SNHLY and CDR2 FYNNEI. CDR3 sequence: CASSEASQGDRSEQFF. CDR3 bases: TGTGCCAGCAGTGAAGCCTCCCAGGGGGACCGGAGTGAGCAGTTCTTC.

Only a few counts were recorded for this clonotype. The chain has TRBV27 and TRBJ2-7, with D perhaps given as TRBD1 or TRBD2 (5 bases each). CDR3 length: 14 residues. V lost 1 base to trimming and J lost 3 bases, with 10 bases between them. The germline gives CDR1 MNHEY, CDR2 SMNVEV (reference sequence). This CDR3 is CASSLWDGIYEQYF. In DNA, the CDR3 is TGTGCCAGCAGTTTATGGGACGGAATCTACGAGCAGTACTTC.

This clonotype was picked up many times. The chain is built from TRBV4-3 and TRBJ2-1, with TRBD2 matching 9 bases. V lost 5 bases, J lost 4 bases, and 12 bases stayed unmatched. Germline CDR1 and CDR2: LGHNA and YSLEER. The CDR3 consists of 17 residues. CDR3 region: CASSGRGGTSRYNEQFF. CDR3 in DNA: TGCGCCAGCAGCGGACGGGGTGGGACTAGCCGATACAATGAGCAGTTCTTC.

The chain couples TRBV29-1 to TRBJ1-2; 9 bases are shared with TRBD1. V dropped 1 base and J dropped 3; count of bases not matched to a gene: 6. This CDR3 is 15 amino acids long. Germline assignment: CDR1 SQVTM and CDR2 ANQGSEA. The CDR3 DNA sequence: TGCAGCGTTGAAGCCCGGACAGGGGCTCACTATGGCTACACCTTC. It translates to CSVEARTGAHYGYTF.

This clonotype was observed a few times. CDR3 sequence reads: CASSHRSGTSTDTQYF. The CDR3 nucleotides are TGCGCCAGCAGCCACCGTAGCGGGACTAGCACAGATACGCAGTATTTT. The chain combines TRBV4-1 with TRBJ2-3; 8 nucleotides agree with TRBD2. The CDR3 is 16 residues long. After removal of 3 bases from V and 0 bases from J, the junction contained 5 bases not matched to a gene. The germline CDR1 and CDR2 sequences are MGHRA and YSYEKL.

This clonotype was seen repeatedly, ten times or more. The rearrangement links TRBV5-5 to TRBJ2-3, with D possibly being TRBD2 (5 bases). The V end lost 6 bases, the J end lost 2 bases, and 19 bases lay between the germline ends. The CDR3 extends over 16 amino acids. The germline V gene encodes CDR1 SGHKS and CDR2 YYEKEE (reference sequence). The CDR3, as DNA: TGTGCCAGCACTATTTTCGGGATAGCGTCCACAGATACGCAGTATTTT. This translates into CASTIFGIASTDTQYF.

The rearrangement links TRBV6-1 to TRBJ2-4; 15 positions agree with TRBD2. The V segment lost 6 bases and the J segment 3 bases; nucleotides outside the gene matches: 9. The germline V gene has CDR1 MNHNS and CDR2 SASEGT. The CDR3 contains 18 residues. This CDR3 is CASRPGTSGGWDKNIQYF. CDR3 sequence (DNA): TGTGCCAGCAGACCTGGGACTAGCGGGGGGTGGGACAAAAACATTCAGTACTTC.

The chain has TRBV5-1 and TRBJ2-3, with D perhaps matching TRBD1 (6 bases). Germline CDR1 reads SGHRS; CDR2 reads YFSETQ. Between the trimmed V and J ends, which lost 7 bases and 4 bases, there was a span of 16 bases. The CDR3 is made up of 14 amino acids. DNA for the CDR3: TGCGCCAGCGCCAGGACAGCCGGGGCAGATACGCAGTATTTT. Its translation: CASARTAGADTQYF.